A selection of T cell receptor beta chains follows, all from one sample in a study of cytomegalovirus exposure and HLA in healthy donors. Some clones are missing from TCRdb's copy, which holds only in-frame ones; the method was immunoSEQ multiplex PCR. There are 65,000 to 85,000 clones in the sample; around 80% occur only once, and roughly an eighth lies in the top ten. Sequenced input: PBMCs. Every receptor here comes from a male donor in good health and CMV-seropositive. Both conserved end residues are part of each CDR3. A D gene is named only where the DNA matches it firmly. The size of a clone is reported for some rows only, either as once, few or many, or as a class for expanded clones.

j_call d_call clone_size v_call cdr3_nt cdr3_aa
TRBJ2-1 TRBD2 . TRBV5-4 TGTGCCAGCAGCTTGGTAGGGCGGGAGGGCCTCTACAATGAGCAGTTCTTC CASSLVGREGLYNEQFF
TRBJ1-2 . . TRBV28 TGTGCCAGCATTTCCGCCGGGGAGGGGTTGGGGGGCTACACCTTC CASISAGEGLGGYTF
TRBJ1-5 . . TRBV28 TGTGCCAGCAGTTTCGGAGGGAATCAGCCCCAGCATTTT CASSFGGNQPQHF
TRBJ1-4 . . TRBV7-9 TGTGCCAGCAGCTTAGCGGGGAGGGTTGCAACTAATGAAAAACTGTTTTTT CASSLAGRVATNEKLFF
TRBJ2-5 . . TRBV6-5 TGTGCCAGCAGCCAGTACCAAGAGACCCAGTACTTC CASSQYQETQYF
TRBJ2-3 . . TRBV7-2 TGTGCCAGCAGCGAAATCGTTGCGGGGGCCCAGTATTTT CASSEIVAGAQYF
TRBJ2-7 TRBD2 . TRBV9 TGTGCCAGCAGCGTAGGTACTAGCGGGGGGGCGGGCGAGCAGTACTTC CASSVGTSGGAGEQYF
TRBJ2-5 . few TRBV12-1 TGTGCCAGCAGCTCACTAGCGGGACCTGAGACCCAGTACTTC CASSSLAGPETQYF
TRBJ2-3 TRBD2 . TRBV5-1 TGCGCCAGCAGCTTGGGTTTAACTAGCGGGAGGTTGACAGATACGCAGTATTTT CASSLGLTSGRLTDTQYF
TRBJ1-5 . . TRBV28 TGTGCCAGCAGCAAATTGGAGATTAGCAATCAGCCCCAGCATTTT CASSKLEISNQPQHF
TRBJ2-3 . . TRBV18 TGTGCCAGCTCACCTTACAGTGGCACAGATACGCAGTATTTT CASSPYSGTDTQYF
TRBJ2-3 TRBD2 once TRBV4-2 TGTGCCAGCAGCCAGGCCCTTTCTAGCGGAAGCACAGATACGCAGTATTTT CASSQALSSGSTDTQYF
TRBJ2-1 . . TRBV6-1 TGTGCCAGTCACAGGGACTCCTACAATGAGCAGTTCTTC CASHRDSYNEQFF
TRBJ1-4 TRBD1 . TRBV11-2 TGTGCCAGCAGCTTAGAGAAGGGGGCTGCGAATGAAAAACTGTTTTTT CASSLEKGAANEKLFF
TRBJ2-7 . . TRBV28 TGTGCCAGCAGAACAGGGTACGAGCAGTACTTC CASRTGYEQYF
TRBJ1-1 TRBD1 few TRBV28 TGTGCCAGCAGCCCCCCCATTGGACAGGGGGCTACTGAAGCTTTCTTT CASSPPIGQGATEAFF
TRBJ2-1 . . TRBV7-9 TGTGCCAGCAGCCTTGGGGACCGGGAACTAGCTGAGCAGTTCTTC CASSLGDRELAEQFF
TRBJ2-1 TRBD2 once TRBV4-1 TGCGCCAGCAGCAAATACCTAGCGGGAGTTTACAATGAGCAGTTCTTC CASSKYLAGVYNEQFF
TRBJ2-3 . once TRBV4-2 TGTGCCAGCAGCCGTGACGGGGGGCCTTGGGAAGATACGCAGTATTTT CASSRDGGPWEDTQYF
TRBJ2-1 . . TRBV7-7 TGTGCCAGCAGCTTAACAGGAATCGATGAGCAGTTCTTC CASSLTGIDEQFF
TRBJ2-5 . . TRBV4-3 TGCGCCAGCAGCCTAGGACTCACACAAGAGACCCAGTACTTC CASSLGLTQETQYF
TRBJ2-5 . . TRBV19 TGTGCCAGTAGTATAGACAGGGGGGCGGAGACCCAGTACTTC CASSIDRGAETQYF
TRBJ2-7 TRBD1 . TRBV28 TGTGCCAGCAGCTCGATCGGGACAGGGGGATACGGGAAGCAGTACTTC CASSSIGTGGYGKQYF
TRBJ1-6 . . TRBV7-2 TGTGCCAGCAGCTTAGGGAGTCAGGGTACCTTTTCACCCCTCCACTTT CASSLGSQGTFSPLHF
TRBJ2-1 . . TRBV7-6 TGTGCCAGCAGCTTAGCGTTCTCTGTAGACAGGAGCTCCTACAATGAGCAGTTCTTC CASSLAFSVDRSSYNEQFF
TRBJ1-3 . . TRBV30 TGTGCCTGGAAAATGAGTGGAAACACCATATATTTT CAWKMSGNTIYF
TRBJ1-6 TRBD1 . TRBV27 TGTGCCAGCAGTACTCGACAGGGGGTTAGTAATTCACCCCTCCACTTT CASSTRQGVSNSPLHF
TRBJ2-7 . . TRBV21-1 TGTCCGACCCCGACAAGGCCCAACTTC CPTPTRPNF
TRBJ1-6 . . TRBV6-6 TGTGCCAGCAACAACGTTAATTCACCCCTCCACTTT CASNNVNSPLHF
TRBJ2-1 TRBD2 . TRBV2 TGTGCCAGCAGTCCCCAGGGGACTAGCGGCCATGAGCAGTTCTTC CASSPQGTSGHEQFF
TRBJ2-7 . . TRBV5-6 TGTGCCAGCAGCTTGGCTAGTCTTGTCACCCCCGAGAGGGAGCAGTACTTC CASSLASLVTPEREQYF
TRBJ1-4 . . TRBV30 TGTGCCTGGTCTCGACAGGCCCCTAATGAAAAACTGTTTTTT CAWSRQAPNEKLFF
TRBJ2-7 TRBD2 . TRBV11-2 TGTGCCAGCAGCATTAGCGGGGGAAGGGGAACCTACGAGCAGTACTTC CASSISGGRGTYEQYF
TRBJ1-2 TRBD1 . TRBV28 TGTGCCAGCAGTTCAGGGACAGGGCGTGGCTACACCTTC CASSSGTGRGYTF
TRBJ2-3 . few TRBV10-2 TGCGCCAGCGCCCCTGATTTGGGGCGAGATACGCAGTATTTT CASAPDLGRDTQYF
TRBJ2-2 . . TRBV10-3 TGTGCCATCAGTGTTGCGCCCTCGGGCACCGGGGAGCTGTTTTTT CAISVAPSGTGELFF
TRBJ1-1 TRBD1 . TRBV7-2 TGTGCCAGCAGCCCCCCCGGGACAGGGTACACTGAAGCTTTCTTT CASSPPGTGYTEAFF
TRBJ1-1 TRBD1 . TRBV25-1 TGTGCCAGCAGTGATAGGACAGGGGTATCTTTCTTT CASSDRTGVSFF
TRBJ1-5 TRBD1 . TRBV30 TGTGCCTGGAGTGTCGGACAGGGGCAGGGTGTTAGTCAGCCCCAGCATTTT CAWSVGQGQGVSQPQHF
TRBJ1-4 . . TRBV5-4 TGTGCCAGCAGCTTGGCCTTCTCGGGAGAAAAACTGTTTTTT CASSLAFSGEKLFF